This T cell receptor beta chain was recovered during a study of OX40 agonist ivuxolimab in advanced cancers. At the level of the study: Each dose-escalation patient presented with hepatocellular carcinoma, melanoma, renal cell or head and neck cancer. Patients achieving partial responses numbered three: one hepatocellular carcinoma case and two cutaneous melanoma cases. Study-wide findings and caveats: Expanded peripheral T cells had an undetermined antigen specificity.

The protocol was immunoSEQ multiplex PCR, while the TCRdb copy is restricted to in-frame clones and leaves out a portion. The sample has 35,000 to 40,000 clones; about 90% are singletons. Turning to this clone: Its target is not known.

This TCR was sampled from an adult with an advanced solid tumor such as melanoma, head and neck, liver or kidney cancer. Sample: CD4+ or CD8+ T cells sorted from blood, taken in a trial of the OX40 agonist ivuxolimab.

CDR3 coding DNA: TGTGCCAGCAGCTTAATCCCTCCGTTGCGGTCGTTCGGCAATGAGCAGTTCTTC. Its protein is CASSLIPPLRSFGNEQFF. The chain carries TRBV5-5 and TRBJ2-1; D not resolved. Germline assignment: CDR1 SGHKS and CDR2 YYEKEE (reference sequence). The CDR3 spans 18 residues. Trimming left V 2 bases short and J 6 bases short, with 24 bases between.